These 6 T cell receptor beta chains were sequenced from one sample in a study of CD8+CD57+ T cells in acquired aplastic anemia (dated by TCRdb to 2017 to 2018). For sequencing, an Illumina HiSeq 2000 was employed. Genomic DNA served as template for TCR beta VDJ combination and CDR3 sequence profiling. TCRdb cleaned the public reads at Q25 with fastp, built clones with MiXCR and kept in-frame beta chains. Each CDR3 protein appears once, grouped with its most common genes and DNA. This sample gives 150,000 to 200,000 distinct CDR3 sequences in total; 64% of them show up just once. The ten largest clones capture approximately 44% of the sample. Sequenced: sorted CD4+, CD8+, or CD8+CD57+ T cells (not recorded which) from PBMCs. Receptors originate from a human donor with severe aplastic anemia or a healthy control (not recorded which).

The chain couples TRBV20-1 to TRBJ2-2; TRBD2 aligns across 10 bases. V was pared by 6 bases and J by 5 bases, with 9 bases of the junction left unmatched. Germline V gene lookup returns CDR1 DFQATT and CDR2 SNEGSKA (reference sequence). There are 15 residues in the CDR3. The DNA for the CDR3 is TGCAGTGCCATTAGCGGGGGGTTGAGAACCGGGGAGCTGTTTTTT. The encoded protein is CSAISGGLRTGELFF.

The V call is TRBV15, the J call TRBJ2-7; D remains unclear. With 0 bases removed from V and 7 bases from J, the gap between germline ends came to 13 bases. Germline V CDR1 and CDR2: LNHNV, YYDKDF (reference sequence). There are 14 residues in the CDR3. The CDR3 sequence: CATSRERHILEQYF. The CDR3 DNA is TGTGCCACCAGCAGAGAGAGACATATACTAGAGCAGTACTTC. The entire variable domain, with the rest obtained from reference TRBV15 and TRBJ2-7, is as follows: DAMVIQNPRYQVTQFGKPVTLSCSQTLNHNVMYWYQQKSSQAPKLLFHYYDKDFNNEADTPDNFQSRRPNTSFCFLDIRSPGLGDTAMYLCATSRERHILEQYFGPGTRLTVT.

This chain joins TRBV6-6 and TRBJ1-4, with D uncertain. This CDR3 comprises 11 residues. CDR1 is MNHNY and CDR2 is SVGAGI in the germline V gene (reference sequence). Deletions cut 6 bases from V and 5 bases from J, with 4 bases between. The CDR3 is CASRENEKLFF. For the CDR3, the DNA is TGTGCCAGCAGGGAAAATGAAAAACTGTTTTTT.

The J gene is TRBJ1-1, the V gene TRBV7-3; D may be TRBD1 (6 bases). CDR1 SGHTA and CDR2 FQGTGA come from the germline V gene. The CDR3 contains 15 residues. V lost 1 base, J lost 0 bases, and 9 bases lay in between. This CDR3 is CASSLNTGMNTEAFF. The CDR3 DNA reads as TGTGCCAGCAGCTTAAACACAGGGATGAACACTGAAGCTTTCTTT.

J is TRBJ2-3 and V is TRBV25-1; 12 bases are shared with TRBD2. The CDR3 has 15 amino acids. Germline V gene sequence: CDR1 MGHDK, CDR2 SYGVNS. The V segment lost 8 bases and the J segment 2 bases; nucleotides outside the gene matches: 5. The CDR3, as DNA: TGTGCCAGCGTAGGGACTAGCGGGTTCACAGATACGCAGTATTTT. Translation gives CASVGTSGFTDTQYF. Together with reference TRBV25-1 and TRBJ2-3, the CDR3 gives the full variable domain: EADIYQTPRYLVIGTGKKITLECSQTMGHDKMYWYQQDPGMELHLIHYSYGVNSTEKGDLSSESTVSRIRTEHFPLTLESARPSHTSQYLCASVGTSGFTDTQYFGPGTRLTVL.

A word on this clonotype: Germline is not matched at one junction end, which may reflect a read error. The gene calls are TRBV7-7 and TRBJ2-7; the D gene could be TRBD1 or TRBD2 (5 bases each). CDR3 size: 17 residues. Germline V gene data show CDR1 as SSHAT and CDR2 as FNYEAQ (reference sequence). Here the CDR3 reads CASSPVGRCHASYEQYF. DNA for the CDR3: TGTGCTAGCAGCCCCGTGGGACGCTGCCACGCTTCCTACGAGCAGTACTTC.